The sequence of this TCR beta chain was determined in a study of sequential checkpoint blockade in melanoma. Study at large: Each arm's sequence ended with maintenance nivolumab.

Regarding treatment: randomized to nivolumab then ipilimumab (arm A) or the reverse (arm B). Produced via immunoSEQ multiplex PCR; TCRdb's table is partial and in-frame only. Of approximately 6,000 clones listed, 53% are singletons. Trimming took 6 bases from V and 7 from J; bases not matched to a gene: 10. The CDR3 is 14 residues long. In germline, CDR1 is MDHEN, CDR2 SYDVKM. This clone was recorded only once. The input for sequencing was CD8+ T cells sorted from blood (inferred from file names), taken from a patient given nivolumab and ipilimumab in sequence. The source of this sequence is a human donor with melanoma. The genes are TRBV28 and TRBJ1-2, with TRBD1 matching over 8 bases. CDR3 bases: TGTGCCAGCAGCTTAAGAGGGACAGGAAGTGGCTACACCTTC. Translating gives CASSLRGTGSGYTF.